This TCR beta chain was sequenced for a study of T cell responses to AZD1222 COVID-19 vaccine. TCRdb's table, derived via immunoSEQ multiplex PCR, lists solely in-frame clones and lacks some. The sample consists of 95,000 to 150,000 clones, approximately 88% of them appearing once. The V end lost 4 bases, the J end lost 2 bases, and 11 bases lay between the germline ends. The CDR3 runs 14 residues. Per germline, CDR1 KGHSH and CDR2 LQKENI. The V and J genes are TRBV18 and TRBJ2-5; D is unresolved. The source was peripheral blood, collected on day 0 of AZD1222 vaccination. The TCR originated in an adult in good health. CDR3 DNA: TGTGCCAGCTCACTCCCGTTGCAGCAAGAGACCCAGTACTTC. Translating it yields CASSLPLQQETQYF.